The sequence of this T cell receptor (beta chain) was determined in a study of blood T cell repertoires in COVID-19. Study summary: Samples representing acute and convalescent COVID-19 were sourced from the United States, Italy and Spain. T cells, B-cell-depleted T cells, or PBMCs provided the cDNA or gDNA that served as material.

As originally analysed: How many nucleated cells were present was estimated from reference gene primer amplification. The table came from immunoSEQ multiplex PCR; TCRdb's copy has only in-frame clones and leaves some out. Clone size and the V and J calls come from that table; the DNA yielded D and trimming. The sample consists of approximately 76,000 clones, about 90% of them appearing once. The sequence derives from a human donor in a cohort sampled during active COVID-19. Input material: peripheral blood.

CDR3: CASSVTSGATDTQYF. The CDR3 region has the DNA TGTGCCAGCAGCGTGACTAGCGGGGCCACAGATACGCAGTATTTT. V is TRBV9 and J is TRBJ2-3; 11 bases agree with TRBD2. Germline CDR1 and CDR2: SGDLS and YYNGEE. The CDR3 totals 15 residues. Trimming took 2 bases from V and 2 from J; bases not matched to a gene: 1.